This T cell receptor beta chain was captured in a study of shared clonotypes between healthy human individuals. Across the study: Three plates were used per donor for CD4 naive, three for CD4 memory, two for CD8 naive and one for CD8 memory.

Study outcomes and limitations: Shared across a few donors were about 4.8% of the naive CD4 clonotypes. All-four-donor shared clonotypes had higher generation probabilities than non-shared clonotypes did.

With regard to this clone: Its antigen is unknown.

It was 200 to 250 ng DNA, some 30,000 T cell genomes, that sorted-subset replicate PCRs used. The protocol was immunoSEQ multiplex PCR, while the TCRdb copy is restricted to in-frame clones and leaves out a portion. The sample includes 850,000 to 1,200,000 clones, more than 60% seen only once; the top ten take about 1.5%. The CDR3 totals 14 residues. Trimming took 4 bases from V and 11 from J, leaving 16 bases between them. From germline, CDR1 is SGHRS and CDR2 YFSETQ. This clonotype was sampled from a man between 18 and 29 years old in good health. The chain recombines TRBV5-1 with TRBJ1-6; a possible D gene is TRBD1 (6 bases). The material sequenced was memory CD4+ T cells sorted from blood. Subset reported: CD45RA-negative fraction. CDR3 protein: CASSPQGREAPLHF. DNA of the CDR3: TGCGCCAGCAGCCCACAGGGCAGGGAAGCACCCCTCCACTTT.